The source of this TCR beta chain is a study of T-cell memory formation after mild COVID-19. The overall study: TCR clusters showed largely donor specificity.

Germline V gene lookup returns CDR1 MNHEY and CDR2 SMNVEV (reference sequence). The CDR3 sequence is 15 residues long. V shed 2 bases, J shed 4 bases, and the junction held 7 bases outside the gene matches. It was 5'RACE with constant-segment primers that produced the TCR alpha and TCR beta cDNA libraries, which carried sample barcodes and UMIs. MiXCR, applied by TCRdb to the 5' RACE reads, yields one record per CDR3 protein. The sample holds about 160,000 distinct CDR3 sequences, less than 40% seen once. Sample: PBMCs or a T cell subset sorted from them (not recorded which). This clonotype was sampled from an adult woman who had mild COVID-19 (a few samples of this study predate the infection). Cell type and time point are not known. This chain joins TRBV27 and TRBJ2-7; 8 nucleotides align to TRBD2. This CDR3 reads CASSLASGGTYEQYF. CDR3 sequence (DNA): TGTGCCAGCAGTTTAGCAAGCGGGGGCACGTACGAGCAGTACTTC.